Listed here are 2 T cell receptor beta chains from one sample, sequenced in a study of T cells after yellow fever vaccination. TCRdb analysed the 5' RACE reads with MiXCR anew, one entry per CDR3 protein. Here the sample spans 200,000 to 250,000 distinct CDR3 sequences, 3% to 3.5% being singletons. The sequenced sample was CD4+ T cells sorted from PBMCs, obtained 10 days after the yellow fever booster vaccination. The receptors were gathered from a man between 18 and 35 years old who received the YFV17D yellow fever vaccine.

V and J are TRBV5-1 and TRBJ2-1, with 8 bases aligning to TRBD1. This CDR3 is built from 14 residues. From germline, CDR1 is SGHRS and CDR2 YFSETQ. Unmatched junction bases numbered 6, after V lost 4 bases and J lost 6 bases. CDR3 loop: CASSVAGGFNEQFF. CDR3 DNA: TGCGCCAGCAGCGTCGCAGGGGGCTTCAATGAGCAGTTCTTC.

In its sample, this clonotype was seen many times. Here the CDR3 DNA reads TGCGCCAGCAGCGGGGGGACAGCGCCCCTACAAGAGACCCAGTACTTC. Protein: CASSGGTAPLQETQYF. The genes are TRBV5-1 and TRBJ2-5, with D maybe TRBD1 (7 bases). The V end lost 4 bases, the J end lost 2 bases, and 18 bases lay between the germline ends. Per germline, CDR1 SGHRS and CDR2 YFSETQ. The CDR3 runs to 16 residues.